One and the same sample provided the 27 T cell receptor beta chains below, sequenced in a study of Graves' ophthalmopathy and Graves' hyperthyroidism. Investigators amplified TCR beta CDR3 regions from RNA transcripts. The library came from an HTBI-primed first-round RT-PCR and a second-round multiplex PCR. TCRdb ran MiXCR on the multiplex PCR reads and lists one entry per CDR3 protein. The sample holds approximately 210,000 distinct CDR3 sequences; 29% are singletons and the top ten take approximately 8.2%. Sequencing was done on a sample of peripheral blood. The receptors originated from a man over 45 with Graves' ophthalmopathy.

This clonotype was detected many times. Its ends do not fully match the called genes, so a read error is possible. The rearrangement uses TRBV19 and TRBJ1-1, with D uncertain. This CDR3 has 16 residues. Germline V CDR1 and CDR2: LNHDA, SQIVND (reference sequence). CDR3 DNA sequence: TGTGCCAGTAGTATAGACCCGGACGGATTGAACGCTGAAGCTTTCTTT. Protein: CASSIDPDGLNAEAFF.

The CDR3 spells CASSLAKAGQRKTQYF. The DNA of the CDR3 is TGTGCCAGCAGTTTAGCTAAGGCCGGACAGAGAAAGACCCAGTACTTC. The V and J genes are TRBV12-3 or TRBV12-4 and TRBJ2-5, with D perhaps matching TRBD1 (6 bases). This CDR3 is 16 amino acids long. The V gene lost 0 bases and the J gene lost 6 bases, with 17 bases spanning the gap.

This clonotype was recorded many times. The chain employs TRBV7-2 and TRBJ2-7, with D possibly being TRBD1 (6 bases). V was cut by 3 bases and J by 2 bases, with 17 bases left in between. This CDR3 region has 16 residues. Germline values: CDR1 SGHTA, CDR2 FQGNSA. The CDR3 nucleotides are TGTGCCAGCAGCTTTTTCTCAGGGGACGGCACCTACGAGCAGTACTTC. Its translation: CASSFFSGDGTYEQYF.

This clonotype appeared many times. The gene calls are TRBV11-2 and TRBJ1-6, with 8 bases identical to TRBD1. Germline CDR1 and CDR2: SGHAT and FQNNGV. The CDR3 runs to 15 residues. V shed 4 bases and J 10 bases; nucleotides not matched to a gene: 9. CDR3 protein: CASSSGGSKQSPLHF. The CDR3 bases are TGTGCCAGCAGCTCAGGGGGCAGCAAACAATCACCCCTCCACTTT.

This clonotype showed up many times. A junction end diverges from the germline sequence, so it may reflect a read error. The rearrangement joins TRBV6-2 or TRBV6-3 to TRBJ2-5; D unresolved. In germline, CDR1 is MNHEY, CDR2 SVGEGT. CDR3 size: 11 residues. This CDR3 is CASSYEDTQYF. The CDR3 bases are TGTGCCAGCAGTTACGAAGACACCCAGTACTTC.

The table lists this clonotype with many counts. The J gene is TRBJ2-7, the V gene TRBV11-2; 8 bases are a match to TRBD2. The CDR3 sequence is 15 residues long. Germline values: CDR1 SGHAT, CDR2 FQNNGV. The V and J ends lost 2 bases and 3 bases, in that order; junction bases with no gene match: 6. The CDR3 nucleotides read TGTGCCAGCAGCTTACAAGGGCTAGCGGGCTACGAGCAGTACTTC. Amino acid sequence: CASSLQGLAGYEQYF.

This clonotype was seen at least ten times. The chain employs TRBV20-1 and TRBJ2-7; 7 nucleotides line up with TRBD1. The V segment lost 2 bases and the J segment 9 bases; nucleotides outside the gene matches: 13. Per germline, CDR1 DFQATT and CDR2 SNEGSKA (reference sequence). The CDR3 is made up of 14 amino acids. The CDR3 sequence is CSARTLGQSGVQYF. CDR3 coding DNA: TGCAGTGCTAGAACCCTGGGACAGTCTGGAGTGCAGTACTTC.

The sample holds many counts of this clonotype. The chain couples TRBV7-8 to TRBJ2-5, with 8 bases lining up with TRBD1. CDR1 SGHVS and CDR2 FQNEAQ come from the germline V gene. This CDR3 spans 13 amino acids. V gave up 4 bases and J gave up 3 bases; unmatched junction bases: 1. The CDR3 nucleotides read TGTGCCAGCAGCTCGGACAGGGAAGAGACCCAGTACTTC. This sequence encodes CASSSDREETQYF.

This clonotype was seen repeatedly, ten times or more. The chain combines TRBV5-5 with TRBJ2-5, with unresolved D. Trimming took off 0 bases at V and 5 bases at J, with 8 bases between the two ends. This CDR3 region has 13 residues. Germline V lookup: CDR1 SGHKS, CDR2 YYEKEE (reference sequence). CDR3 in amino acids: CASSLVGFETQYF. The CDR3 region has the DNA TGTGCCAGCAGCTTGGTAGGGTTTGAGACCCAGTACTTC.

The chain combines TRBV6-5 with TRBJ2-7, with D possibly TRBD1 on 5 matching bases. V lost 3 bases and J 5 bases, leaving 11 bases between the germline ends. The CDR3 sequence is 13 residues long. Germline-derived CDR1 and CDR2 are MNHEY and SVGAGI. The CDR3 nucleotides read TGTGCCAGCAGTTATATCCAGGGAAACGAGCAGTACTTC. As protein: CASSYIQGNEQYF.

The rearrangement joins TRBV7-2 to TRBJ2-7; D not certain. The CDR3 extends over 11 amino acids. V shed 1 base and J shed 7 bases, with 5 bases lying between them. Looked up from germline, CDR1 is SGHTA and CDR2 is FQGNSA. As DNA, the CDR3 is TGTGCCAGCAGCTTAGTGACGGAGCAGTACTTC. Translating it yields CASSLVTEQYF.

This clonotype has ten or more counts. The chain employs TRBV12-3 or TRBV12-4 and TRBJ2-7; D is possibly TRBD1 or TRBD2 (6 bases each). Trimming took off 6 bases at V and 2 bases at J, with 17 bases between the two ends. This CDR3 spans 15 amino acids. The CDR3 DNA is TGTGCCAGCAGGGACAGCAACGGCGGGGCCTACGAGCAGTACTTC. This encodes CASRDSNGGAYEQYF.

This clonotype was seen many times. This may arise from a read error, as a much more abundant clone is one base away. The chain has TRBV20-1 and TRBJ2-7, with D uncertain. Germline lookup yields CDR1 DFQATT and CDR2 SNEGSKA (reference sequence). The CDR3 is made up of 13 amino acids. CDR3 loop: CSARGLYSHEQYF. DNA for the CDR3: TGCAGTGCTAGAGGCCTTTACTCCCACGAGCAGTACTTC.

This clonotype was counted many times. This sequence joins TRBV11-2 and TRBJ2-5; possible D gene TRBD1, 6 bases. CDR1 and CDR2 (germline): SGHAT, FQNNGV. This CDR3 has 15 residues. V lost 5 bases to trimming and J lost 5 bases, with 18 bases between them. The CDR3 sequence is CASSPWDTWGETQYF. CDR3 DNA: TGTGCCAGCAGCCCCTGGGACACTTGGGGTGAGACCCAGTACTTC.

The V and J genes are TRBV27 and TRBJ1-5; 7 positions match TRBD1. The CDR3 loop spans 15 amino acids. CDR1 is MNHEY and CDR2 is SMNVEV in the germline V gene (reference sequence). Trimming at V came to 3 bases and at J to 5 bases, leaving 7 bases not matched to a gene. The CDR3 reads CASSLAGGGHQPQHF. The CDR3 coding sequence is TGTGCCAGCAGTTTGGCGGGAGGGGGCCATCAGCCCCAGCATTTT.

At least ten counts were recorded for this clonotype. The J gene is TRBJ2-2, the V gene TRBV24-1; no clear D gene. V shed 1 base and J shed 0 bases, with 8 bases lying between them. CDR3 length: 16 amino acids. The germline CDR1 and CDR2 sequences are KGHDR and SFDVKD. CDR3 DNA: TGTGCCACCAGTGATTTCTTTGGGGCGAACACCGGGGAGCTGTTTTTT. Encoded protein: CATSDFFGANTGELFF.

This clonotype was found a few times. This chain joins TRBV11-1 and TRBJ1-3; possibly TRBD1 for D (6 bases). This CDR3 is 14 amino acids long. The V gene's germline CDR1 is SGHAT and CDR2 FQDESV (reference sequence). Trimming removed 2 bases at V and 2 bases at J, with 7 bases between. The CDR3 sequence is CASSLTGTGNTIYF. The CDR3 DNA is TGTGCCAGCAGCTTAACAGGGACTGGAAACACCATATATTTT.

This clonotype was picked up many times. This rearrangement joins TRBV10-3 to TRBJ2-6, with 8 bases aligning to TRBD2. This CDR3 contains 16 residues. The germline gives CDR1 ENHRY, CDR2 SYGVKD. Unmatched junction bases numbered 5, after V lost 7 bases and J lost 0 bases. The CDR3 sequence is CAIKPRGGSGANVLTF. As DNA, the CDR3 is TGTGCCATCAAGCCTCGGGGGGGCTCTGGGGCCAACGTCCTGACTTTC.

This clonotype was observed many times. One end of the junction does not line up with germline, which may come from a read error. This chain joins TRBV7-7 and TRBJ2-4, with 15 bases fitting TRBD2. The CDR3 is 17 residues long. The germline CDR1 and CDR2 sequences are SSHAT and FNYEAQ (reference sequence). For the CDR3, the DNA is TGTGCTAGCAGCCTTCGGACTAGCGGGAGGGCCGGAAACATTCAGTACTTC. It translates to CASSLRTSGRAGNIQYF. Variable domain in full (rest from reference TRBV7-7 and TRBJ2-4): GAGVSQSPRYKVTKRGQDVTLRCDPISSHATLYWYQQALGQGPEFLTYFNYEAQPDKSGLPSDRFSAERPEGSISTLTIQRTEQRDSAMYRCASSLRTSGRAGNIQYFGAGTRLSVL.

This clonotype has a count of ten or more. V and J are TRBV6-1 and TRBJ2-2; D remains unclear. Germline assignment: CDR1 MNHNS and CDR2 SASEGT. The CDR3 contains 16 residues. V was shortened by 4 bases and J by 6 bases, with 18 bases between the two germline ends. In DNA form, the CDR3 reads TGTGCCAGCAGTGGGGGTTTGCGTCGAAGGGCCGGGGAGCTGTTTTTT. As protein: CASSGGLRRRAGELFF.

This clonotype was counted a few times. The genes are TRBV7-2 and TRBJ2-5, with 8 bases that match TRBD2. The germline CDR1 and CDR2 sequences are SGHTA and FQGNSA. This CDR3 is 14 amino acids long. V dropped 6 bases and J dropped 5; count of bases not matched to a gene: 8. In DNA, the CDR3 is TGTGCCAGCAGGCCCACTAGCGGCTCGGAGACCCAGTACTTC. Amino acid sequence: CASRPTSGSETQYF.

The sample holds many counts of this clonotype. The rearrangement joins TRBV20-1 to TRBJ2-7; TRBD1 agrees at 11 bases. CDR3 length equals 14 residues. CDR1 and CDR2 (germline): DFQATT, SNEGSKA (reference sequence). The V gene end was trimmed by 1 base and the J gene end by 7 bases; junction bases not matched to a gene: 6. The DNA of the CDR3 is TGCAGTGCTAGAGCCGGGACAGGGGGTGGAGAGCAGTACTTC. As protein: CSARAGTGGGEQYF.

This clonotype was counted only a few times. CDR3 region: CSAPSDRRNQPQHF. In DNA form, the CDR3 reads TGCAGTGCACCGTCTGACAGACGCAATCAGCCCCAGCATTTT. The J gene is TRBJ1-5, the V gene TRBV20-1, with D possibly being TRBD1 (5 bases). V was shortened by 6 bases and J by 2 bases, with 14 bases between the two germline ends. Per the germline V gene, CDR1 is DFQATT and CDR2 is SNEGSKA (reference sequence). The CDR3 loop spans 14 amino acids.

The CDR3 reads CASTRTGTNTEAFF. The CDR3 coding sequence is TGTGCCAGCACTCGAACCGGGACTAACACTGAAGCTTTCTTT. J is TRBJ1-1 and V is TRBV6-1; TRBD1 might be the D (5 bases). Between the trimmed V and J ends, which lost 7 bases and 2 bases, there was a span of 14 bases. Looked up from germline, CDR1 is MNHNS and CDR2 is SASEGT. The CDR3 sequence is 14 residues long.

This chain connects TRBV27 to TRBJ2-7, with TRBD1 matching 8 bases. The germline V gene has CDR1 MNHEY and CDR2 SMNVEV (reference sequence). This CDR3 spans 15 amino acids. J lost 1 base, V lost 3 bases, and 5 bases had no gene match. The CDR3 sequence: CASSLRQGQSYEQYF. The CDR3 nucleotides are TGTGCCAGCAGTTTGAGACAGGGGCAATCCTACGAGCAGTACTTC.

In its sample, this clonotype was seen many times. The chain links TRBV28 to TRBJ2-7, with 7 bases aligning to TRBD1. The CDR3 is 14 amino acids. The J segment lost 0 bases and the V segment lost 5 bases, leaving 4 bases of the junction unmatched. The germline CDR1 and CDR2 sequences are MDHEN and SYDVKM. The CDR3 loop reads CASSTRTGSYEQYF. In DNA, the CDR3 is TGTGCCAGCAGTACCCGGACAGGCTCCTACGAGCAGTACTTC.

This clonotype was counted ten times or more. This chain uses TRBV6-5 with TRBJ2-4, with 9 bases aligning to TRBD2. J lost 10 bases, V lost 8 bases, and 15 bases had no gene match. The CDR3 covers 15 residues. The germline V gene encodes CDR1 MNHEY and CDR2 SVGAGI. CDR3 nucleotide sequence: TGTGCCAGCGGTTCCGGGGGTAGCGGGAGTCCGATTCAGTACTTC. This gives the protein CASGSGGSGSPIQYF.